This T cell receptor (beta chain) was identified in a study of CD8 T cells in Susac syndrome. From germline, CDR1 is SEHNR and CDR2 FQNEAQ (reference sequence). The length of the CDR3 is 15 residues. Trimming removed 6 bases from V and 0 bases from J, with 14 bases in between. RNA in amounts of about 0.5 to 1 ug was reverse transcribed with random hexamers. TCRdb reprocessed the immunoSEQ multiplex PCR reads with MiXCR, giving one entry per CDR3 protein. Found here are 250,000 to 300,000 distinct CDR3 sequences, 75% to 85% of them singletons; the top ten hold around 0.22%. This chain connects TRBV7-9 to TRBJ1-1, with TRBD1 as a possible D gene (6 bases). The specimen was CD8+ T cells from PBMCs. The origin of this receptor is a human donor with multiple sclerosis. Written as DNA, the CDR3 is TGTGCCAGCAGTGAAGTGGACAGAATGAACACTGAAGCTTTCTTT. Protein: CASSEVDRMNTEAFF.